A selection of T cell receptor beta chains follows, all from one sample in a study of T cells expressing NK-cell markers. From its re-call of the 5' RACE reads, TCRdb lists each CDR3 protein once, without DNA. The sample's table shows about 540,000 distinct CDR3 sequences. Sequenced: blood T cells: a sorted CD56 or NKG2C T cell subset, CD4+ or CD8+ T cells, or bulk PBMC T cells (not recorded which). All receptors come from a young man in good health. The CDR3 runs from the conserved cysteine through the conserved F or W. Fields, in order: J gene, V gene, CDR3 protein.

>TRBJ1-2|TRBV6-5
CASGQGYGYTF
>TRBJ2-7|TRBV5-1
CASSFAIGNEQYF
>TRBJ2-1|TRBV4-3
CASSQELPGLAAFDEQFF
>TRBJ2-2|TRBV20-1
CSVREDYGELFF
>TRBJ1-2|TRBV27
CASSLYDRGPDGYTF
>TRBJ2-3|TRBV6-2/TRBV6-3
CASSPKSGQTDTQYF
>TRBJ2-1|TRBV28
CASSFRLAEQFF
>TRBJ2-3|TRBV20-1
CSARDPRRSGRGTDTQYF
>TRBJ2-3|TRBV13
CASSLGQGAENTQYF
>TRBJ2-1|TRBV5-1
CASSLGRDRADNEQFF
>TRBJ2-2|TRBV2
CAGQGTSGRIGELFF
>TRBJ2-2|TRBV7-2
CASSHNHRETNTGELFF
>TRBJ2-7|TRBV12-3/TRBV12-4
CASSFEPEQYF
>TRBJ2-1|TRBV6-2/TRBV6-3
CASSYSLVGSGEQFF
>TRBJ1-5|TRBV7-2
CASSSRTGDNQPQHF
>TRBJ2-1|TRBV20-1
CSAGDRTFNEQFF
>TRBJ2-5|TRBV12-3/TRBV12-4
CASSRPGQGGETQYF
>TRBJ2-3|TRBV7-3
CASIPLATSTDTQYF
>TRBJ2-1|TRBV3-1
CASSQAGTFNEQFF